These 13 T cell receptor beta chains were all obtained from the same sample, sequenced in a study of blood T cell repertoires in COVID-19. This table comes from immunoSEQ multiplex PCR, and its TCRdb copy is limited to in-frame clones, with some not included. The sample lists about 190,000 clones, 82% occurring once. The sample consisted of peripheral blood. The receptors here all came from a young woman with acute or convalescent COVID-19.

The V call is TRBV29-1, the J call TRBJ2-3, with a weak D call TRBD1 (5 bases). Germline CDR1 reads SQVTM; CDR2 reads ANQGSEA. V lost 6 bases, J lost 1 base, and 11 bases lay in between. The CDR3 has 13 residues. In DNA form, the CDR3 reads TGCAGCGTACCAGGGTCGGGCACAGATACGCAGTATTTT. It translates to CSVPGSGTDTQYF.

This clone was observed a handful of times. The chain has TRBV27 and TRBJ2-2; D is possibly TRBD1 (6 bases). Trimming pared 6 bases from V and 1 base from J, leaving 12 bases between. Germline values: CDR1 MNHEY, CDR2 SMNVEV (reference sequence). The CDR3 sequence is 15 residues long. The CDR3 DNA follows: TGTGCCAGCAGGCCGGACAGACTGAACACCGGGGAGCTGTTTTTT. Its protein product is CASRPDRLNTGELFF.

This clone was picked up one time. The genes are TRBV19 and TRBJ2-3; 15 bases are a match to TRBD2. The CDR3 runs to 18 residues. Trimming removed 2 bases from V and 5 bases from J; junction bases left unmatched: 8. Germline CDR1 reads LNHDA; CDR2 reads SQIVND (reference sequence). CDR3 DNA: TGTGCCAGTAGTATAAGGGACAGGGGACTAGCGGGAGGAGATACGCAGTATTTT. Residues: CASSIRDRGLAGGDTQYF.

This clone has just one count. The genes are TRBV15 and TRBJ2-5; D remains unclear. V was shortened by 2 bases and J by 2 bases, with 3 bases between the two germline ends. Germline V lookup: CDR1 LNHNV, CDR2 YYDKDF (reference sequence). CDR3 length equals 12 residues. The CDR3 DNA sequence: TGTGCCACCAGCAGACTTCAAGAGACCCAGTACTTC. Encoded protein: CATSRLQETQYF.

The J gene is TRBJ2-2, the V gene TRBV7-2, with D possibly TRBD2 on 5 matching bases. The V and J ends lost 3 bases and 5 bases respectively, with 13 bases between them. There are 15 residues in the CDR3. CDR1 and CDR2 from the germline V gene are SGHTA and FQGNSA. In nucleotides, the CDR3 is TGTGCCAGCAGCTTTAGATCTCGAGGGACCGGGGAGCTGTTTTTT. Its translation: CASSFRSRGTGELFF.

This clone occurred once. The chain employs TRBV7-8 and TRBJ2-3, with TRBD2 identical over 7 bases. The CDR3 runs 15 residues. Germline V gene lookup returns CDR1 SGHVS and CDR2 FQNEAQ. The junction had 4 bases not matched to a gene; V was cut back by 4 bases and J by 0 bases. The CDR3 is CASSYLADSTDTQYF. The CDR3 coding sequence is TGTGCCAGCAGCTATCTAGCGGATAGCACAGATACGCAGTATTTT.

This chain joins TRBV4-3 and TRBJ1-3; 7 nucleotides agree with TRBD1. V gave up 0 bases and J gave up 2 bases; unmatched junction bases: 7. The germline CDR1 and CDR2 sequences are LGHNA and YSLEER. This CDR3 region has 17 residues. CDR3 sequence reads: CASSQDPPGGTGNTIYF. CDR3 DNA: TGCGCCAGCAGCCAAGATCCCCCAGGGGGAACTGGAAACACCATATATTTT.

This clone was observed a few times. This rearrangement joins TRBV19 to TRBJ1-1, with TRBD1 identical over 9 bases. The CDR3 is 12 amino acids. V gave up 9 bases and J gave up 6 bases; unmatched junction bases: 5. CDR1 is LNHDA and CDR2 is SQIVND in the germline V gene (reference sequence). The CDR3 DNA follows: TGTGCCAGCGGACAGGGGATCGCTGAAGCTTTCTTT. Encoded protein: CASGQGIAEAFF.

The V and J genes are TRBV30 and TRBJ1-2, with D tentatively TRBD1 (6 bases). From germline, CDR1 is GTSNPN and CDR2 SVGIG (reference sequence). This CDR3 comprises 15 residues. The V end lost 4 bases, the J end lost 4 bases, and 19 bases lay between the germline ends. The CDR3, as DNA: TGTGCCTGGACCACTGGGGCAGGGGCAGTCTATGGCTACACCTTC. Translating it yields CAWTTGAGAVYGYTF.

V gene TRBV19 combines with J gene TRBJ1-2; tentatively, D is TRBD1 (6 bases). The ends were cut back, 3 bases at V and 12 bases at J, with 17 bases in the middle. This CDR3 has 13 residues. Germline V gives CDR1 LNHDA, CDR2 SQIVND (reference sequence). Written as DNA, the CDR3 is TGTGCCAGTAGTATTGATCAGGACAGCCACAACACCTTC. It encodes CASSIDQDSHNTF.

This clone was counted a few times. The genes are TRBV19 and TRBJ2-1; a weak D match, TRBD1 (5 bases). Germline V gene lookup returns CDR1 LNHDA and CDR2 SQIVND (reference sequence). Trimming pared 9 bases from V and 4 bases from J, leaving 13 bases between. The CDR3 has 13 residues. The CDR3 region is CASKPQGYNEQFF. CDR3 in DNA: TGTGCCAGCAAGCCCCAGGGTTACAATGAGCAGTTCTTC.

This clone has only a few counts. This sequence joins TRBV9 and TRBJ2-2; 7 positions match TRBD1. Germline CDR1 SGDLS, CDR2 YYNGEE. Trimming took 6 bases from V and 2 from J; bases not matched to a gene: 10. The CDR3 is 16 residues long. CDR3 loop: CASTKRGDRNTGELFF. The DNA of the CDR3 is TGTGCCAGCACCAAAAGAGGGGACAGAAACACCGGGGAGCTGTTTTTT. Looking up the rest from reference TRBV9 and TRBJ2-2 gives the full variable domain: DSGVTQTPKHLITATGQRVTLRCSPRSGDLSVYWYQQSLDQGLQFLIQYYNGEERAKGNILERFSAQQFPDLHSELNLSSLELGDSALYFCASTKRGDRNTGELFFGEGSRLTVL.

The V and J genes are TRBV10-3 and TRBJ1-1; 7 nucleotides agree with TRBD1. Germline V lookup: CDR1 ENHRY, CDR2 SYGVKD. The CDR3 runs 12 residues. Trimming removed 11 bases from V and 4 bases from J; junction bases left unmatched: 7. The CDR3 DNA follows: TGTGCCTCGGAGGGGGCGATCACTGAAGCTTTCTTT. Amino acid sequence: CASEGAITEAFF.